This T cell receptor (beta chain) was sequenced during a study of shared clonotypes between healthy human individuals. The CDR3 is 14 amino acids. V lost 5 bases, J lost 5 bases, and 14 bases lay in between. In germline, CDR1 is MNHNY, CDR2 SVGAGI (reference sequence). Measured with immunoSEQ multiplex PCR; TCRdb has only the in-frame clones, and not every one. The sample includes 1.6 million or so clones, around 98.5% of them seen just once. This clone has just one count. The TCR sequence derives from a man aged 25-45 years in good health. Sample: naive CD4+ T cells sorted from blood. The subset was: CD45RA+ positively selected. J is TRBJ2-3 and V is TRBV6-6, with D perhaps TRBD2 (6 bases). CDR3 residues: CASSRDFPEDTQYF. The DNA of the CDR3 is TGTGCCAGCAGTCGGGACTTCCCGGAAGATACGCAGTATTTT.